This entry lists 20 T cell receptor beta chains sequenced from one sample in a study of cytomegalovirus exposure and HLA in healthy donors. It was with 60 Vbeta and 13 Jbeta primers that the PCR ran. Sequencing was performed with immunoSEQ multiplex PCR; in TCRdb, only in-frame clones are kept and a portion is missing. Here the sample spans 220,000 or so clones, around 75% being singletons. The sequenced material came from PBMCs. The receptors stem from a woman aged 25 to 39 in good health and CMV-seronegative.

The chain joins TRBV6-5 to TRBJ1-1; the D is unclear. V was pared by 6 bases and J by 0 bases, with 8 bases between. From germline, CDR1 is MNHEY and CDR2 SVGAGI. This CDR3 spans 13 amino acids. CDR3 loop: CASRTTMNTEAFF. Written as DNA, the CDR3 is TGTGCCAGCAGAACCACAATGAACACTGAAGCTTTCTTT.

The V and J genes are TRBV19 and TRBJ2-7; maybe TRBD1 (5 bases). Germline loops: CDR1 LNHDA, CDR2 SQIVND (reference sequence). Trimming cost V 2 bases and J 2 bases, with 10 bases left between them. The CDR3 spans 14 residues. In nucleotides, the CDR3 is TGTGCCAGTAGTATAACCGCGGACACCTACGAGCAGTACTTC. Protein: CASSITADTYEQYF.

The rearrangement joins TRBV7-3 to TRBJ2-5; D possibly corresponds to TRBD1 (6 bases). Per the germline V gene, CDR1 is SGHTA and CDR2 is FQGTGA. V was clipped by 2 bases and J by 5 bases, with 12 bases between them. The CDR3 covers 14 residues. CDR3 in amino acids: CASSLGGSGETQYF. The DNA of the CDR3 is TGTGCCAGCAGCTTAGGGGGCTCGGGGGAGACCCAGTACTTC.

V and J are TRBV19 and TRBJ2-5; 11 bases are shared with TRBD2. This CDR3 region has 15 residues. Germline V gene sequence: CDR1 LNHDA, CDR2 SQIVND (reference sequence). V lost 6 bases and J lost 1; bases outside the gene matches: 4. The CDR3 protein is CASSLSGGAQETQYF. The CDR3, as DNA: TGTGCCAGTAGCCTTAGCGGGGGGGCCCAAGAGACCCAGTACTTC.

The rearrangement uses TRBV2 and TRBJ2-5; tentative D call: TRBD1 (5 bases). CDR3 length equals 13 residues. Germline V lookup: CDR1 SNHLY, CDR2 FYNNEI. The V end was cut by 7 bases, the J end by 2 bases, with 11 bases between. The CDR3 is CASKVDRQETQYF. The CDR3 bases are TGTGCCAGCAAGGTTGACAGACAAGAGACCCAGTACTTC.

The chain uses TRBV6-5 and TRBJ1-1; no reliable D call. CDR3 size: 14 residues. Trimming pared 7 bases from V and 2 bases from J, leaving 14 bases between. Germline assignment: CDR1 MNHEY and CDR2 SVGAGI. This chain's CDR3 is CASNRENRNTEAFF. CDR3 sequence (DNA): TGTGCCAGCAATCGGGAAAATCGAAACACTGAAGCTTTCTTT.

This sequence joins TRBV15 and TRBJ1-3; D ambiguous. Germline CDR1 LNHNV, CDR2 YYDKDF (reference sequence). This CDR3 is built from 14 residues. V was pared by 0 bases and J by 3 bases, with 6 bases between. CDR3 sequence: CATSRDSYGNTIYF. CDR3 nucleotide sequence: TGTGCCACCAGCAGAGACTCGTATGGAAACACCATATATTTT.

CDR3 DNA sequence: TGTGCCAGTAGTCCACGGACAGAGCATGAAGCTTTCTTT. Translated, it gives CASSPRTEHEAFF. The gene calls are TRBV19 and TRBJ1-1; D is perhaps TRBD1 (6 bases). Trimming took 5 bases from V and 7 from J, leaving 14 bases between them. CDR1 is LNHDA and CDR2 is SQIVND in the germline V gene (reference sequence). The CDR3 sequence is 13 residues long.

This chain links TRBV5-4 with TRBJ2-7; 9 positions agree with TRBD2. In germline, CDR1 is SGHNT, CDR2 YYREEE (reference sequence). CDR3 size: 16 residues. V gave up 4 bases and J gave up 2 bases; unmatched junction bases: 10. DNA for the CDR3: TGTGCCAGCAGCCACCTTATAGCGGGGGCAACCTACGAGCAGTACTTC. Its translation: CASSHLIAGATYEQYF.

The rearrangement links TRBV2 to TRBJ1-5; D is possibly TRBD1 (6 bases). The V and J ends lost 6 bases and 6 bases respectively, with 15 bases between them. The CDR3 loop spans 14 amino acids. Germline V CDR1 and CDR2: SNHLY, FYNNEI. CDR3 bases: TGTGCCAGCAGGACCCCAGGGGTGGGTCAGCCCCAGCATTTT. It yields the protein CASRTPGVGQPQHF.

This clone was seen a single time. The chain couples TRBV7-2 to TRBJ1-5, with D possibly being TRBD1 (5 bases). This CDR3 is built from 12 residues. The V and J ends lost 4 bases and 9 bases respectively, with 10 bases between them. The V gene's germline CDR1 is SGHTA and CDR2 FQGNSA. CDR3 loop: CASSSAGGPQHF. In DNA, the CDR3 is TGTGCCAGCAGCTCCGCCGGGGGGCCCCAGCATTTT.

V usage is TRBV4-1 and J usage is TRBJ1-2, with 8 nucleotides matching TRBD1. V shed 3 bases and J 6 bases; nucleotides not matched to a gene: 3. This CDR3 contains 13 residues. Germline V gives CDR1 MGHRA, CDR2 YSYEKL. The CDR3 DNA reads TGCGCCAGCAGCCACCAGGGGGCGGATGGCTACACCTTC. It specifies CASSHQGADGYTF.

V is TRBV11-3 and J is TRBJ1-2; 9 nucleotides align to TRBD1. V shed 4 bases, J shed 8 bases, and the junction held 11 bases outside the gene matches. CDR1 is SGHNT and CDR2 is YENEEA in the germline V gene. This CDR3 comprises 15 residues. For the CDR3, the DNA is TGTGCCAGCAGCTCACGGGACAGGGAGAAGGACGGCTACACCTTC. Translation: CASSSRDREKDGYTF.

This chain links TRBV18 with TRBJ1-4, with TRBD1 matching over 8 bases. Germline V gene data show CDR1 as KGHSH and CDR2 as LQKENI. J gave up 0 bases and V 1 base, and 4 bases lay outside the gene matches. This CDR3 region has 17 residues. The CDR3 nucleotides read TGTGCCAGCTCACCACGGATGACAGGGGCAACTAATGAAAAACTGTTTTTT. Protein product: CASSPRMTGATNEKLFF.

The J gene is TRBJ2-5, the V gene TRBV11-1; no definite D call. There are 12 residues in the CDR3. V lost 5 bases and J lost 0, with 4 bases in between. Germline lookup yields CDR1 SGHAT and CDR2 FQDESV (reference sequence). CDR3 region: CASSRYQETQYF. The CDR3 DNA reads TGTGCCAGCAGCCGGTACCAAGAGACCCAGTACTTC.

Only a few counts were recorded for this clone. The chain joins TRBV6-6 to TRBJ2-1; D call uncertain. The CDR3 runs to 15 residues. Between the trimmed V and J ends, which lost 6 bases and 0 bases, there was a span of 12 bases. Germline CDR1 and CDR2: MNHNY and SVGAGI (reference sequence). CDR3 protein: CASSHQDFSYNEQFF. Here the CDR3 DNA reads TGTGCCAGCAGCCATCAGGATTTCTCCTACAATGAGCAGTTCTTC.

This clone turned up a few times. The rearrangement uses TRBV2 and TRBJ2-7; no clear D. Germline V gene sequence: CDR1 SNHLY, CDR2 FYNNEI. The CDR3 is 16 amino acids. With 2 bases removed from V and 3 bases from J, the gap between germline ends came to 17 bases. The CDR3 DNA reads TGTGCCAGCAGTGAACTTTCACAATTACCCCGCTACGAGCAGTACTTC. It codes for CASSELSQLPRYEQYF.

The chain has TRBV19 and TRBJ2-1; 15 bases match TRBD2. Losses at the gene ends were 4 bases for V and 4 bases for J; bases not matched to a gene: 5. This CDR3 has 17 residues. Germline CDR1 reads LNHDA; CDR2 reads SQIVND (reference sequence). The DNA of the CDR3 is TGTGCCAGTAGTAACGGACTAGCGGGGGGGATTTACAATGAGCAGTTCTTC. Translated: CASSNGLAGGIYNEQFF.

V is TRBV30 and J is TRBJ2-1; D not resolved. Germline V gene lookup returns CDR1 GTSNPN and CDR2 SVGIG (reference sequence). The CDR3 has 12 amino acids. V was cut by 1 base and J by 7 bases, with 8 bases left in between. Here the CDR3 reads CAWSAGPNEQFF. The CDR3 DNA is TGTGCCTGGAGTGCCGGTCCTAATGAGCAGTTCTTC.

Points on this clone: An end of the junction does not agree with germline; a read error may underlie this. The chain joins TRBV30 to TRBJ1-2; D is possibly TRBD1 (5 bases). Per the germline V gene, CDR1 is GTSNPN and CDR2 is SVGIG (reference sequence). The CDR3 loop spans 13 amino acids. The CDR3 region has the DNA TGTGCCTGGAGTGCCCGGGGGTCCGATGGCCACACCTTC. This sequence encodes CAWSARGSDGHTF.